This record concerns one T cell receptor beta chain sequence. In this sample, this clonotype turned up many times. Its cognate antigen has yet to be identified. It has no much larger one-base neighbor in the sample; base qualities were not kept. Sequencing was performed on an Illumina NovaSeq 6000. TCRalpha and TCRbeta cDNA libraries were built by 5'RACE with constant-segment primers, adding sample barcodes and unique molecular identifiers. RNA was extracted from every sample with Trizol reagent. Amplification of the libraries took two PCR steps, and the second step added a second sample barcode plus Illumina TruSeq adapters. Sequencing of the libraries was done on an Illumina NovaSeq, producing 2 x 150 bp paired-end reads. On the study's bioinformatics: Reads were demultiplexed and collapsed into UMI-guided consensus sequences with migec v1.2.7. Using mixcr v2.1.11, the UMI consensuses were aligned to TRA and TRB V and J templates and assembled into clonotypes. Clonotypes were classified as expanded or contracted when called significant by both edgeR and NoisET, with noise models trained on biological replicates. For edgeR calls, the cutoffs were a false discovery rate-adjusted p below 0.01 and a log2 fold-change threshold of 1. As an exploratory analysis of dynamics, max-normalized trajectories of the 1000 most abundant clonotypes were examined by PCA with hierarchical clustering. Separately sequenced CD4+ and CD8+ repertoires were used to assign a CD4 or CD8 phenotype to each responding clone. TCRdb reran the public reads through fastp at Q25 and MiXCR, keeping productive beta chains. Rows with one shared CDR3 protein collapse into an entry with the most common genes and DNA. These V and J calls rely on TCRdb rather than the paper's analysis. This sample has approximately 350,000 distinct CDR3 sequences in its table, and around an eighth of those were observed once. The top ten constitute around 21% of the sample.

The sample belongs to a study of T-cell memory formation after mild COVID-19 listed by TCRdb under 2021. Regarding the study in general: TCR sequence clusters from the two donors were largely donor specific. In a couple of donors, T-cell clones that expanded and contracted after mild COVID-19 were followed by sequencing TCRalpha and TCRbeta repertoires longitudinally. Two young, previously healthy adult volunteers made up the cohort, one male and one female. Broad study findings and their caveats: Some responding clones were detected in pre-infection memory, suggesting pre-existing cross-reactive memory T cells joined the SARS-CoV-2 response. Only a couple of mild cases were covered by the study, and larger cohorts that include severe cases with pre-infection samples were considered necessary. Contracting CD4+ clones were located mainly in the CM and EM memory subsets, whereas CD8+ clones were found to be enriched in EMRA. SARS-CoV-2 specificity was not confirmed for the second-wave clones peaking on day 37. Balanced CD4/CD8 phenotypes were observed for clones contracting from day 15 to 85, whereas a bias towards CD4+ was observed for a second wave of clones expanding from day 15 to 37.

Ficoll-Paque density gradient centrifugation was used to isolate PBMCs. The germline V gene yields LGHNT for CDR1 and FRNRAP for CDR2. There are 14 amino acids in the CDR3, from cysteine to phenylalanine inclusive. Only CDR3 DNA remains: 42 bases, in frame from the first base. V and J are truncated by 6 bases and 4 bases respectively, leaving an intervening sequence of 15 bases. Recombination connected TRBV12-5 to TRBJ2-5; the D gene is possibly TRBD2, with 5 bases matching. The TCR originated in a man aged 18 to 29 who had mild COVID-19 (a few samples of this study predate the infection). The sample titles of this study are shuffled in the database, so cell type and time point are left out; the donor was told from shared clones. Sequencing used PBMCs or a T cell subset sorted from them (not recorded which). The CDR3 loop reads CASGISGGGETQYF. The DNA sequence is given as TGTGCTAGTGGGATCTCAGGAGGAGGAGAGACCCAGTACTTC.